This T cell receptor beta chain stems from a study of T cells expressing NK-cell markers. This CDR3 comprises 14 residues. CDR1 LNHDA and CDR2 SQIVND come from the germline V gene (reference sequence). TCRdb reworked the 5' RACE reads into one entry per CDR3 protein, no DNA. Listed are thousands of distinct CDR3 sequences; 62% falls within the top ten. The J gene is TRBJ2-3, the V gene TRBV19; lacking DNA, the TRBD1 call made by TCRdb goes unchecked. Sequenced input: blood T cells: a sorted CD56 or NKG2C T cell subset, CD4+ or CD8+ T cells, or bulk PBMC T cells (not recorded which). This receptor was taken from a man aged 18 to 70 in good health. The CDR3 sequence: CAAKGTGDTDTQYF.